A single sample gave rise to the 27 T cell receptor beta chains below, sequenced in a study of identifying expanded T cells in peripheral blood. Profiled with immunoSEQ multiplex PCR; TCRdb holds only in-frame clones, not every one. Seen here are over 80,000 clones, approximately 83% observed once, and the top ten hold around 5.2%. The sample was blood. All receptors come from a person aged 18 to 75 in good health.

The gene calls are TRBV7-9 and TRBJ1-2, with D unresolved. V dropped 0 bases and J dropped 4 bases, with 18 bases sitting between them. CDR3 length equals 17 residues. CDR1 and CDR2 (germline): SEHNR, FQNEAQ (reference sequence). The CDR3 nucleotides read TGTGCCAGCAGCTTAGCGTCCACGGCACGACAAATCTATGGCTACACCTTC. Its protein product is CASSLASTARQIYGYTF.

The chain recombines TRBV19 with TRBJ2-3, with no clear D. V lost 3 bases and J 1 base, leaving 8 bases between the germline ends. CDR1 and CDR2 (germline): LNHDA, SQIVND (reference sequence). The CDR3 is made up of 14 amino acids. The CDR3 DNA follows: TGTGCCAGTAGTATCCGCCAGCGCACAGATACGCAGTATTTT. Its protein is CASSIRQRTDTQYF.

The CDR3 bases are TGTGCCAGCAGTCCCGGGACGGAAGCTTACGAGCAGTACTTC. Amino acids: CASSPGTEAYEQYF. The chain links TRBV9 to TRBJ2-7; D tentatively fits TRBD1 or TRBD2 (5 bases each). The CDR3 is 14 amino acids. Trimming took off 5 bases at V and 4 bases at J, with 16 bases between the two ends. Looked up from germline, CDR1 is SGDLS and CDR2 is YYNGEE.

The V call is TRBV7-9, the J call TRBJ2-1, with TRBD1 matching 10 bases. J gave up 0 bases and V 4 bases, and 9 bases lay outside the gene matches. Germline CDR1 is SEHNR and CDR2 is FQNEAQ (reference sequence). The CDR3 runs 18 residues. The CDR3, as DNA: TGTGCCAGCAGCTCCTCCTCCGGACAGGGGGGCTCCTACAATGAGCAGTTCTTC. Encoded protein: CASSSSSGQGGSYNEQFF.

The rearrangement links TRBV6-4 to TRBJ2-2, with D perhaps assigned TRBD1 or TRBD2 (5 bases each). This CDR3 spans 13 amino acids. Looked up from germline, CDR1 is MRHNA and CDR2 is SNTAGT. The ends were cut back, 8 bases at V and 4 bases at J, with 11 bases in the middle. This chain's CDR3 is CASGRAGTGELFF. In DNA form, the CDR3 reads TGTGCCAGCGGCAGGGCGGGCACCGGGGAGCTGTTTTTT.

The CDR3 coding sequence is TGCGCCAGCAGCCAAGAAGGTTATCGCACAGATACGCAGTATTTT. Translation gives CASSQEGYRTDTQYF. V is TRBV4-3 and J is TRBJ2-3; D remains unclear. CDR3 length: 15 residues. Germline V gene sequence: CDR1 LGHNA, CDR2 YSLEER. V was cut by 0 bases and J by 1 base, with 8 bases left in between.

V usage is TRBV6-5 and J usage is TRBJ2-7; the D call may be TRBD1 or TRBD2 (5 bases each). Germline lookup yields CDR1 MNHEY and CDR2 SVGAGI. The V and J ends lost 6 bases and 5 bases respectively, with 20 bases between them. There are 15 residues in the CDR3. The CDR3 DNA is TGTGCCAGCAGCCCTAACCCGGGACGTGAAAACGAGCAGTACTTC. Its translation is CASSPNPGRENEQYF.

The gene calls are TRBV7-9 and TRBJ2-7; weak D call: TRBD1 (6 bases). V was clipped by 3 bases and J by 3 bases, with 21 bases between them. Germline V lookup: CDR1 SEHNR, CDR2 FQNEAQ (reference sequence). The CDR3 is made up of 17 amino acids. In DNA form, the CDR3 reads TGTGCCAGCAGCTTGGGGATCCGGGACAAAAACAGCTACGAGCAGTACTTC. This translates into CASSLGIRDKNSYEQYF.

CDR3 DNA: TGTGCCAGCAGAGATGGGGGAAGCTCTGGAAACACCATATATTTT. Its translation is CASRDGGSSGNTIYF. The chain uses TRBV6-6 and TRBJ1-3; D is perhaps TRBD1 (5 bases). This CDR3 spans 15 amino acids. CDR1 and CDR2 (germline): MNHNY, SVGAGI (reference sequence). Trimming removed 6 bases at V and 0 bases at J, with 12 bases between.

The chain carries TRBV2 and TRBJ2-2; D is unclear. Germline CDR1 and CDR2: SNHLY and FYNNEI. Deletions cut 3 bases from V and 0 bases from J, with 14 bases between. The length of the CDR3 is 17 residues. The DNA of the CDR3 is TGTGCCAGCAGTGAGGAGAGATTCCGCGCGAACACCGGGGAGCTGTTTTTT. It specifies CASSEERFRANTGELFF.

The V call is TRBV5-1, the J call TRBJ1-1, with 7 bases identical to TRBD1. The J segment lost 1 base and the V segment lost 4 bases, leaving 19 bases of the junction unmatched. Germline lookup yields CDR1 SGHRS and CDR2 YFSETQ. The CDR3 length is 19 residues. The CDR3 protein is CASSPFTGTASPSNTEAFF. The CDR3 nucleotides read TGCGCCAGCAGCCCATTCACCGGGACAGCTTCTCCCTCGAACACTGAAGCTTTCTTT.

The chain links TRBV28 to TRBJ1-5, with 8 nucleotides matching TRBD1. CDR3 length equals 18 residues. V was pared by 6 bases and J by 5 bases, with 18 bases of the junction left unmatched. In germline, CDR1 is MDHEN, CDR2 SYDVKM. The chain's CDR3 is CASRGIRILNRGDQPQHF. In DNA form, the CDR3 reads TGTGCCAGCAGGGGGATTCGAATCCTTAACAGGGGGGATCAGCCCCAGCATTTT.

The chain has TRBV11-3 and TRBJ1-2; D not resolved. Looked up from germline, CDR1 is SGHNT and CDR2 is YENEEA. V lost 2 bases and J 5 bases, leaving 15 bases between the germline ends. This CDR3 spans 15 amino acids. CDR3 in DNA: TGTGCCAGCAGCTTAAACCCCCTGGACGGATATGGCTACACCTTC. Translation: CASSLNPLDGYGYTF.

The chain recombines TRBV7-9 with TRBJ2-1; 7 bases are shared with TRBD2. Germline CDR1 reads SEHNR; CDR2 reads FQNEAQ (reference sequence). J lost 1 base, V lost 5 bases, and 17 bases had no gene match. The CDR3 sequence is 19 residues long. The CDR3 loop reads CASSPGTTRNHLSYNEQFF. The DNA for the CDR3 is TGTGCCAGCAGCCCCGGGACTACACGTAACCACCTATCCTACAATGAGCAGTTCTTC.

CDR3 protein: CASSTGPGNTIYF. Here the CDR3 DNA reads TGCGCCAGCTCGACAGGGCCTGGAAACACCATATATTTT. The chain employs TRBV4-1 and TRBJ1-3; TRBD1 matches at 7 bases. The CDR3 loop spans 13 amino acids. V trimming: 8 bases; J trimming: 2 bases; junction bases outside the gene matches: 3. Germline values: CDR1 MGHRA, CDR2 YSYEKL.

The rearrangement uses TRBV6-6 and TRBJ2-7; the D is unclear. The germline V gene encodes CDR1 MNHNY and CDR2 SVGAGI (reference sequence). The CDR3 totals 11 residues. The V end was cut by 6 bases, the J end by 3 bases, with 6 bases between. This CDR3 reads CASRYDYEQYF. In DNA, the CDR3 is TGTGCCAGCAGGTACGACTACGAGCAGTACTTC.

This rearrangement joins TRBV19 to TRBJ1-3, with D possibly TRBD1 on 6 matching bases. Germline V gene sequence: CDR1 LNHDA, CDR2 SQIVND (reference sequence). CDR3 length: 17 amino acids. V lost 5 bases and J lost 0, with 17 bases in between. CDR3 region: CASSPPYGGISGNTIYF. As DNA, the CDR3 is TGTGCCAGTAGTCCCCCTTATGGGGGCATCTCTGGAAACACCATATATTTT. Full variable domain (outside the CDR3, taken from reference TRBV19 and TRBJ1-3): DGGITQSPKYLFRKEGQNVTLSCEQNLNHDAMYWYRQDPGQGLRLIYYSQIVNDFQKGDIAEGYSVSREKKESFPLTVTSAQKNPTAFYLCASSPPYGGISGNTIYFGEGSWLTVV.

DNA of the CDR3: TGTGCCAGCACCGCCAGCGAGTACAATGAGCAGTTCTTC. Translated, it gives CASTASEYNEQFF. This chain links TRBV6-5 with TRBJ2-1; D is unresolved. CDR1 and CDR2 from the germline V gene are MNHEY and SVGAGI. V was clipped by 7 bases and J by 4 bases, with 11 bases between them. This CDR3 contains 13 residues.

CDR3 protein: CASSSSYTDTQYF. The CDR3 coding sequence is TGTGCCAGCAGCTCATCTTACACAGATACGCAGTATTTT. The J gene is TRBJ2-3, the V gene TRBV7-2; no definite D call. The CDR3 has 13 amino acids. V lost 4 bases and J lost 2, with 7 bases in between. The germline V gene has CDR1 SGHTA and CDR2 FQGNSA.

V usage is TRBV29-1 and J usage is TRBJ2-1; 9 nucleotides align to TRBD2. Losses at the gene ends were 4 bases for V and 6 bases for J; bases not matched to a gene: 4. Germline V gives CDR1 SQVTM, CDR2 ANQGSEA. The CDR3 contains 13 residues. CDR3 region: CSVGGGVANEQFF. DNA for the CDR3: TGCAGCGTTGGCGGGGGGGTTGCCAATGAGCAGTTCTTC.

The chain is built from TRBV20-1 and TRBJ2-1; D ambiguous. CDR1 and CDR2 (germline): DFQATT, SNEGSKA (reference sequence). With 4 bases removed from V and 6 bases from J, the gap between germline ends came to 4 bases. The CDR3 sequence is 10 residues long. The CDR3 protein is CSAILNEQFF. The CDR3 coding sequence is TGCAGTGCTATCCTCAATGAGCAGTTCTTC.

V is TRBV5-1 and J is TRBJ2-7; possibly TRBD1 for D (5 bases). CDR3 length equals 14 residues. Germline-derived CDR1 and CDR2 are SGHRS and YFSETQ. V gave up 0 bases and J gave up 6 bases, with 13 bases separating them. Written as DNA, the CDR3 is TGCGCCAGCAGCTTGGATTGGGGCTCTGGCGAGCAGTACTTC. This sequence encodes CASSLDWGSGEQYF.

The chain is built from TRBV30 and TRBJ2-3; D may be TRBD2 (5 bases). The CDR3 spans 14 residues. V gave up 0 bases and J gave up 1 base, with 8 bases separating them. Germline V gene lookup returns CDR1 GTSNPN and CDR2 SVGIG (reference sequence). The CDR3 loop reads CAWSVNGGTDTQYF. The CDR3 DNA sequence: TGTGCCTGGAGTGTAAACGGGGGCACAGATACGCAGTATTTT.

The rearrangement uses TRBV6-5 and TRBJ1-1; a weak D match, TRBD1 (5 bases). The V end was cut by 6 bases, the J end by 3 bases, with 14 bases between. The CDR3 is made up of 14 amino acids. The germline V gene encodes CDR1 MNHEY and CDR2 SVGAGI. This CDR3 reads CASSLQDPHTEAFF. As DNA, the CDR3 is TGTGCCAGCAGCTTACAGGACCCTCACACTGAAGCTTTCTTT.

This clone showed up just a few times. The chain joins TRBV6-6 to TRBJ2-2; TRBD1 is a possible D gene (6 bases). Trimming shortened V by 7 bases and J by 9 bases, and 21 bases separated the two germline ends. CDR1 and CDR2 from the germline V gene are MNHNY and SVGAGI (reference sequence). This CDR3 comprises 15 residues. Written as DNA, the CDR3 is TGTGCCAGCATCGGGCCCCAGGGGCTAAAACGGGAGCTGTTTTTT. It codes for CASIGPQGLKRELFF.

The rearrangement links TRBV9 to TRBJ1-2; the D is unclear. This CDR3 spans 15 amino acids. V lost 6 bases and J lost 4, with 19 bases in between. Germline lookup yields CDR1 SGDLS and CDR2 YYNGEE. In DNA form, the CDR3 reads TGTGCCAGCACGTCGCGATCGGCCCCCCTCTATGGCTACACCTTC. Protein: CASTSRSAPLYGYTF.

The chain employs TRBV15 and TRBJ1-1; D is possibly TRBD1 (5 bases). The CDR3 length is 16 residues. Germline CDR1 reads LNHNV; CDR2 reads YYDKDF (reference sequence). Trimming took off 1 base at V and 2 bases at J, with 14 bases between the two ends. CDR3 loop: CATSRASSGPNTEAFF. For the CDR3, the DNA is TGTGCCACCAGCAGAGCATCATCGGGACCTAACACTGAAGCTTTCTTT.